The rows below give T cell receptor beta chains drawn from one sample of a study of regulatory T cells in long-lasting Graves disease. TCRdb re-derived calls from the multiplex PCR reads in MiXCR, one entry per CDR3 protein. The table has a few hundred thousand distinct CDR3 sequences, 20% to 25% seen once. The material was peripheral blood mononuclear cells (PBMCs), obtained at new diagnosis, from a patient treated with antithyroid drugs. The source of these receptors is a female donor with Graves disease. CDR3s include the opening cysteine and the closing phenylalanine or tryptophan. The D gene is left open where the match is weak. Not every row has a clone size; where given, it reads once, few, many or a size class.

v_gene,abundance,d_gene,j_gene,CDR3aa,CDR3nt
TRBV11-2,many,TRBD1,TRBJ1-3,CASSWWDRGNTTYF,TGTGCCAGCAGCTGGTGGGACAGAGGAAACACCACATATTTT
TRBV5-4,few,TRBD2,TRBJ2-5,CASSSGGKQETQYF,TGTGCCAGCAGCAGCGGGGGGAAACAAGAGACCCAGTACTTC
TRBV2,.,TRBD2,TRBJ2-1,CASSWGGRLSSYNEQFF,TGTGCCAGCAGCTGGGGGGGACGGCTTAGCTCCTACAATGAGCAGTTCTTC
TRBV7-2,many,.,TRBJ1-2,CASSASSWGYTF,TGTGCCAGCAGCGCATCGTCTTGGGGCTACACCTTC
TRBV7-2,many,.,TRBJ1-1,CASSRGRNTEAFF,TGTGCCAGCAGCCGAGGGAGGAACACTGAAGCTTTCTTT
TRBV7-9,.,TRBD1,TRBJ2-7,CASSLGGQGGEQYF,TGTGCCAGCAGCTTAGGCGGACAGGGAGGCGAGCAGTACTTC
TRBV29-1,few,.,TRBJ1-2,CSVEIGGYGYTF,TGCAGCGTTGAGATAGGGGGATATGGCTACACCTTC
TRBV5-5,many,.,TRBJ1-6,CASSPEATANSPLHF,TGCGCCAGCAGCCCAGAGGCGACAGCAAATTCACCCCTCCACTTT
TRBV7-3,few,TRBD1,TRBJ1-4,CASSYRGLDKKLFF,TGTGCCAGCAGCTACAGGGGACTTGATAAAAAACTGTTTTTT
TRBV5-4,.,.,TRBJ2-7,CASSPGQVARNEQYF,TGTGCCAGCAGCCCGGGGCAGGTGGCCCGGAACGAGCAGTACTTC
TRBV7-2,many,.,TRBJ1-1,CASSFHPGDTEAFF,TGTGCCAGCAGCTTCCACCCGGGGGACACTGAAGCTTTCTTT
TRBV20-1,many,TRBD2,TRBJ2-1,CSARDTLAGSYNEQFF,TGCAGTGCTAGAGACACACTAGCGGGATCTTACAATGAGCAGTTCTTC
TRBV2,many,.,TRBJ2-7,CASSGGGEQYF,TGTGCCAGCAGTGGAGGAGGCGAGCAGTACTTC
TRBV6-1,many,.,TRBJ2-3,CASTPQGSDTQYF,TGTGCCAGCACCCCACAGGGTTCGGATACGCAGTATTTT
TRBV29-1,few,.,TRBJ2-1,CSVRRGGNEQFF,TGCAGCGTCCGGCGGGGCGGGAATGAGCAGTTCTTC
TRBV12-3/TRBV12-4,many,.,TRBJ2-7,CASSFSREQYF,TGTGCCAGCAGTTTTTCCCGCGAGCAGTACTTC
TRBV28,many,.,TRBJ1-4,CASSLSARGSLRGEKLFF,TGTGCCAGCAGTTTATCGGCCAGGGGATCGTTACGAGGAGAAAAACTGTTTTTT
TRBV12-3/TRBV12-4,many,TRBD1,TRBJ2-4,CASSSGTGPYF,TGTGCCAGCAGTTCCGGGACAGGCCCCTACTTC
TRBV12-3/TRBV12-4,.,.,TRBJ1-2,CASSSLSRDSNYGYTF,TGTGCCAGCAGTTCCCTCTCCAGGGATTCTAACTATGGCTACACCTTC
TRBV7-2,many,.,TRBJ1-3,CASSTREPGNTIYF,TGTGCCAGCAGCACCCGGGAACCTGGAAACACCATATATTTT
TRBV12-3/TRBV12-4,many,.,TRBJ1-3,CASSFRGGGNTIYF,TGTGCCAGCAGTTTCAGGGGAGGAGGAAACACCATATATTTT
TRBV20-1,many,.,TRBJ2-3,CSAGQFNIDTQYF,TGCAGTGCCGGACAGTTTAACATAGATACGCAGTATTTT
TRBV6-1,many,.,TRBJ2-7,CASSENKGRTREQYF,TGTGCCAGCAGTGAAAACAAGGGGCGCACTAGAGAGCAGTACTTC
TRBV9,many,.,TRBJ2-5,CASSFSWAQETQYF,TGTGCCAGCAGTTTCAGTTGGGCCCAAGAGACCCAGTACTTC
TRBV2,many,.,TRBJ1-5,CASSLRGRQPQHF,TGTGCCAGCAGTCTCAGGGGCCGGCAGCCCCAGCATTTT
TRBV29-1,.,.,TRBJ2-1,CSVELLVNEQFF,TGCAGCGTTGAGCTGCTAGTAAATGAGCAGTTCTTC
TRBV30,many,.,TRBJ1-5,CAWSPRGQPQHF,TGTGCCTGGAGTCCTCGGGGTCAGCCCCAGCATTTT
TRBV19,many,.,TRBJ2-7,CASSKRSGREQYF,TGTGCCAGTAGTAAAAGATCAGGGCGCGAGCAGTACTTC
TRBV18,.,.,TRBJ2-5,CANPPGLYQETQYF,TGTGCCAACCCACCAGGACTGTACCAAGAGACCCAGTACTTC
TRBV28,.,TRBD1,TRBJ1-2,CASSLHRGPMYGYTF,TGTGCCAGCAGTCTACACAGGGGTCCTATGTATGGCTACACCTTC
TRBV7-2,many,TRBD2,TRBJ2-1,CASGLAGYEQFF,TGTGCCAGCGGACTAGCGGGCTATGAGCAGTTCTTC
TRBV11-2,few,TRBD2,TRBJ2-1,CASSPGRDRDEQFF,TGTGCCAGCAGCCCGGGGAGGGATCGCGATGAGCAGTTCTTC
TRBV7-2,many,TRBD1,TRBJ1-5,CASSNDRDQPQHF,TGTGCCAGCAGCAATGACAGGGATCAGCCCCAGCATTTT
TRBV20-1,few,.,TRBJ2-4,CGATKGGKGGNIQYF,TGCGGTGCGACCAAAGGGGGTAAGGGAGGAAACATTCAGTACTTC
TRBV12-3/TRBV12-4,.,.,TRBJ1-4,CASSSRDGGLEKLFF,TGTGCCAGCAGCAGCCGGGACGGGGGATTAGAAAAACTGTTTTTT
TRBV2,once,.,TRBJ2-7,CASSTSGGAGDEQYF,TGTGCCAGCAGCACCTCCGGGGGCGCAGGGGACGAGCAGTACTTC
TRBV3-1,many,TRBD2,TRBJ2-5,CASSQDRGLAGRETQYF,TGTGCCAGCAGCCAAGATCGGGGACTAGCGGGGAGAGAGACCCAGTACTTC
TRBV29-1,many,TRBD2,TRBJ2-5,CSVITSGSPETQYF,TGCAGCGTCATAACTAGCGGGTCCCCAGAGACCCAGTACTTC
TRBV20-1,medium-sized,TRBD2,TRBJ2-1,CSATLAGEQFF,TGCAGTGCAACCCTAGCGGGGGAGCAGTTCTTC
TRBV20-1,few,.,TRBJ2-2,CSARDWGRTGELFF,TGCAGTGCTAGAGATTGGGGCCGGACCGGGGAGCTGTTTTTT
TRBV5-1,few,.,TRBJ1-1,CASSSRTPMNTEAFF,TGCGCCAGCAGCTCCCGGACACCAATGAACACTGAAGCTTTCTTT
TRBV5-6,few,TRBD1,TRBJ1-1,CASSLPGQGEATEAFF,TGTGCCAGCAGCTTGCCGGGACAGGGGGAGGCAACTGAAGCTTTCTTT
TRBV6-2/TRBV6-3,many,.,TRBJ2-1,CASSYQGNEQFF,TGTGCCAGCAGTTACCAGGGCAATGAGCAGTTCTTC
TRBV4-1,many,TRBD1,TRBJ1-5,CASSQEAPQTGAVQPQHF,TGCGCCAGCAGCCAAGAAGCCCCCCAGACAGGGGCCGTTCAGCCCCAGCATTTT
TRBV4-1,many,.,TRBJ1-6,CASSRGRLGSYNSPLHF,TGCGCCAGCAGCCGAGGCCGACTTGGCTCCTATAATTCACCCCTCCACTTT
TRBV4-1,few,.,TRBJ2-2,CASSLQRGIRTGELFF,TGCGCCAGCAGCCTCCAACGGGGAATACGGACCGGGGAGCTGTTTTTT
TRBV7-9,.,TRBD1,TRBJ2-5,CASSFRDRALRETQYF,TGTGCCAGCAGCTTCCGGGACAGGGCTTTGCGGGAGACCCAGTACTTC
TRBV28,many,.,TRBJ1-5,CASSFQAGQPQHF,TGTGCCAGCAGTTTTCAGGCGGGTCAGCCCCAGCATTTT
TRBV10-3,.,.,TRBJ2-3,CAISSASVPTDTQYF,TGTGCCATCAGCTCTGCTAGCGTCCCCACAGATACGCAGTATTTT
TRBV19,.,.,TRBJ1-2,CASSTGFVGYTF,TGTGCCAGTAGCACAGGGTTTGTGGGCTACACCTTC